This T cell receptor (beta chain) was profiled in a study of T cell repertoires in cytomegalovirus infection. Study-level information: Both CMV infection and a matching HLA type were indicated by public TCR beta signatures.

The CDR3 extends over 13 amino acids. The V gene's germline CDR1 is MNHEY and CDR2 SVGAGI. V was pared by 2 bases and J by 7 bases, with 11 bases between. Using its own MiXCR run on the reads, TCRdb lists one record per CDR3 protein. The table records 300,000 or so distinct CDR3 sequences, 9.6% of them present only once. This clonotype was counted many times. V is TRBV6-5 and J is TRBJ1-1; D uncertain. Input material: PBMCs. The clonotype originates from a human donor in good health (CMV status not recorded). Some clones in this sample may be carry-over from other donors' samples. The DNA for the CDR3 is TGTGCCAGCAGTTACGTCAGCCGGGGTGAAGCTTTCTTT. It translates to CASSYVSRGEAFF.